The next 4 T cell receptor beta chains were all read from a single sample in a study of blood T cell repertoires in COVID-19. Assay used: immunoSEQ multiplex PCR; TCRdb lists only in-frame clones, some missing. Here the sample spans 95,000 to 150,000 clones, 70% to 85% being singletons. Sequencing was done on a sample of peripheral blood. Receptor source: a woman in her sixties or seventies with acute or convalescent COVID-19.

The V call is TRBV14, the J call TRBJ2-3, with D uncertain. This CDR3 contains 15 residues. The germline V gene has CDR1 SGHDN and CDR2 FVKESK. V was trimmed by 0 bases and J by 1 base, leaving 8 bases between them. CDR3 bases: TGTGCCAGCAGCCAAGATCGTCGGGGCACAGATACGCAGTATTTT. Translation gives CASSQDRRGTDTQYF.

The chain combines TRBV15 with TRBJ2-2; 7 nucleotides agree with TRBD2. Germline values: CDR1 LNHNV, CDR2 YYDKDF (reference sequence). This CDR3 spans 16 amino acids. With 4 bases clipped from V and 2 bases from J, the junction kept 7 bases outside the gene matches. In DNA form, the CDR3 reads TGTGCCACCAGCACGGAGGGAGGGACCAACACCGGGGAGCTGTTTTTT. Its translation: CATSTEGGTNTGELFF.

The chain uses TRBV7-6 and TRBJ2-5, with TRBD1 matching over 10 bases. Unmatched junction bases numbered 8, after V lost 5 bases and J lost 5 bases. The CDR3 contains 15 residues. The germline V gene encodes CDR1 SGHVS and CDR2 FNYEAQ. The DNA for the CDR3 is TGTGCCAGCAGCCCCACGACAGGGGGCGGGGAGACCCAGTACTTC. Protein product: CASSPTTGGGETQYF.

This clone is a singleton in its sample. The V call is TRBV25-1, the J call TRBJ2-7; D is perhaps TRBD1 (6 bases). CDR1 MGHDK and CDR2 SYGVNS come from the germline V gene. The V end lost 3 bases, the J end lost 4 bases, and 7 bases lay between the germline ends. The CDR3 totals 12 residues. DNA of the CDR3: TGTGCCAGCAGTGAGACAGGTTACGAGCAGTACGTC. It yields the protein CASSETGYEQYV.